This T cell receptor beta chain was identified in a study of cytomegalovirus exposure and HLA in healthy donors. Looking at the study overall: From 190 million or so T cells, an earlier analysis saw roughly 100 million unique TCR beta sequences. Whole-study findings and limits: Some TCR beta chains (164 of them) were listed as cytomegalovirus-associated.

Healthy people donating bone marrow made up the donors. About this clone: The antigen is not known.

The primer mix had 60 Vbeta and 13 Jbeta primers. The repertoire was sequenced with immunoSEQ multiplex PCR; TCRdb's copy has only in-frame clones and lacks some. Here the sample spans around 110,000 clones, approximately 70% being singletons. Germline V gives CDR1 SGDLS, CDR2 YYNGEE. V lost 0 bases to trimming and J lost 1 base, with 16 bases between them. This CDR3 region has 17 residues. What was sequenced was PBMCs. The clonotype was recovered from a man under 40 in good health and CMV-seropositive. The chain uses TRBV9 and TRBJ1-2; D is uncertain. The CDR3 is CASSVAPVPRDNYGYTF. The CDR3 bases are TGTGCCAGCAGCGTAGCCCCGGTTCCACGGGATAACTATGGCTACACCTTC.